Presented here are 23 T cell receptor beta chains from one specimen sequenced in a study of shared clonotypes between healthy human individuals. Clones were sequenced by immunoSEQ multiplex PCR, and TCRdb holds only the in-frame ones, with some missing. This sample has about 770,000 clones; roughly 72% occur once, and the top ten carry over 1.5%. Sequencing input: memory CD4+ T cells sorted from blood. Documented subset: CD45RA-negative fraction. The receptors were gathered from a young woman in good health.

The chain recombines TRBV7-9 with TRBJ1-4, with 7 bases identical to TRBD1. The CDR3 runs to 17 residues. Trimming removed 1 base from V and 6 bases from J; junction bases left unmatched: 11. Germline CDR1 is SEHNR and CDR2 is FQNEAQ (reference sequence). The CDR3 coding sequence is TGTGCCAGCAGCTTAGGCGTTTCCGGGACAGCACATGAAAAACTGTTTTTT. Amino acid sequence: CASSLGVSGTAHEKLFF.

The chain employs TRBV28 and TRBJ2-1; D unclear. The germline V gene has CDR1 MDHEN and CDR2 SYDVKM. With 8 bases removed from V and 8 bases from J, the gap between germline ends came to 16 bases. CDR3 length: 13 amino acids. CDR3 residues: CASSSQTLHEQFF. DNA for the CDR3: TGTGCCAGCTCATCACAAACCCTCCATGAGCAGTTCTTC.

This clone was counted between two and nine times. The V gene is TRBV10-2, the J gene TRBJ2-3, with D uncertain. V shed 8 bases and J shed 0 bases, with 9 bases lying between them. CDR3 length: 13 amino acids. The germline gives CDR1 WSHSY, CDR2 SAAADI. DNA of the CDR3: TGCGCCAGCGGTACAGCTAGCACAGATACGCAGTATTTT. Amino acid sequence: CASGTASTDTQYF.

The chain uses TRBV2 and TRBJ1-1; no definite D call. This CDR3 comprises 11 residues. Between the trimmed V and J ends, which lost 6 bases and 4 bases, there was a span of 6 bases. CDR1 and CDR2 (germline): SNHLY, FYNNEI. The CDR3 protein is CASRYATEAFF. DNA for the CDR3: TGTGCCAGCAGGTACGCCACTGAAGCTTTCTTT.

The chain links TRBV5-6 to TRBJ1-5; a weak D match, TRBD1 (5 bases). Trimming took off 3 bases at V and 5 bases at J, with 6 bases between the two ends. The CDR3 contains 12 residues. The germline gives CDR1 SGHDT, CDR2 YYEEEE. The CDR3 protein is CASSWGDQPQHF. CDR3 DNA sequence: TGTGCCAGCAGCTGGGGGGATCAGCCCCAGCATTTT.

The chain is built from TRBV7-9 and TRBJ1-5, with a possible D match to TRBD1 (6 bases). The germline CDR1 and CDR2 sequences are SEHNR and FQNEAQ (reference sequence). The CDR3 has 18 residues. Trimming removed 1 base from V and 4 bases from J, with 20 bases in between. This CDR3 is CASSLDGPGAGPNQPQHF. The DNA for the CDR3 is TGTGCCAGCAGCTTAGATGGCCCGGGGGCAGGGCCTAATCAGCCCCAGCATTTT.

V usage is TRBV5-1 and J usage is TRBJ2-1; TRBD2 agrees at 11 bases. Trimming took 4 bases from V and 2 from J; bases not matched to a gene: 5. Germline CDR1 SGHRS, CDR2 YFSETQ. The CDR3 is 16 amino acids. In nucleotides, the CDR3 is TGCGCCAGCAGCCCGAGACTAGCGGGAACCTACAATGAGCAGTTCTTC. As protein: CASSPRLAGTYNEQFF.

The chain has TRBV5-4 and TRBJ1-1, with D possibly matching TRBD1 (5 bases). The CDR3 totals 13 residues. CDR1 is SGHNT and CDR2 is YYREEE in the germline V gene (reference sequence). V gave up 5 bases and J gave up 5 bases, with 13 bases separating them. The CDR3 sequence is CASSLPGWTEAFF. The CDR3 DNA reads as TGTGCCAGCAGTCTACCAGGGTGGACTGAAGCTTTCTTT. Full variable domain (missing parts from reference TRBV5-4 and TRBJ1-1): ETGVTQSPTHLIKTRGQQVTLRCSSQSGHNTVSWYQQALGQGPQFIFQYYREEENGRGNFPPRFSGLQFPNYSSELNVNALELDDSALYLCASSLPGWTEAFFGQGTRLTVV.

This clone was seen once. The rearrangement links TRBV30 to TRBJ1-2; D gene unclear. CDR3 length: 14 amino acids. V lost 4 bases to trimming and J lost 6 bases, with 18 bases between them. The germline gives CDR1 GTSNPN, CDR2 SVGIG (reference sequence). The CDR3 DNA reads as TGTGCCTGGATGGATTCGGGGTTGCGTGATGGCTACACCTTC. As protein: CAWMDSGLRDGYTF.

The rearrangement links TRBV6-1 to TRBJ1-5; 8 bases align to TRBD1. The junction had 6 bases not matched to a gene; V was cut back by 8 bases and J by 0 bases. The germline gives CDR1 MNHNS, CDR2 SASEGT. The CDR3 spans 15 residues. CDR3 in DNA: TGTGCCAGCGGCCAACAGGGGGTTAGCAATCAGCCCCAGCATTTT. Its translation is CASGQQGVSNQPQHF.

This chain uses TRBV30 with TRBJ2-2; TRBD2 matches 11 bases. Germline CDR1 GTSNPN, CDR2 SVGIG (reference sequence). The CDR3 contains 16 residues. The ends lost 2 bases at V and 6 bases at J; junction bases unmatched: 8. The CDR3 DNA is TGTGCCTGGAGTTTCTCACTAGCGGGAGCGGCCGGGGAGCTGTTTTTT. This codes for CAWSFSLAGAAGELFF.

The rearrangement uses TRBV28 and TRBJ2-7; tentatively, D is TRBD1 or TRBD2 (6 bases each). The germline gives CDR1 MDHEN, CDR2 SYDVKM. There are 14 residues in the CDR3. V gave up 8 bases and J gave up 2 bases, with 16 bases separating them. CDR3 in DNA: TGTGCCAGCTTCGCGGGACAAAATACCTACGAGCAGTACTTC. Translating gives CASFAGQNTYEQYF.

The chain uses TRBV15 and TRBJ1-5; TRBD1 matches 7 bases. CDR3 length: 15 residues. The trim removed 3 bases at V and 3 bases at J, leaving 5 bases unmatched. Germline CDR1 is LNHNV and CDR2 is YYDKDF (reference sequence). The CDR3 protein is CATSSVGQLNQPQHF. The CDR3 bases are TGTGCCACCAGCAGCGTGGGACAGCTCAATCAGCCCCAGCATTTT. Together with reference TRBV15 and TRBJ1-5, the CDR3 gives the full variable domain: DAMVIQNPRYQVTQFGKPVTLSCSQTLNHNVMYWYQQKSSQAPKLLFHYYDKDFNNEADTPDNFQSRRPNTSFCFLDIRSPGLGDTAMYLCATSSVGQLNQPQHFGDGTRLSIL.

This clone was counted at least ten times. DNA of the CDR3: TGCGCCAGCAGCATCGGGACAGACACCGGGGAGCTGTTTTTT. The encoded protein is CASSIGTDTGELFF. The rearrangement uses TRBV5-1 and TRBJ2-2; 7 nucleotides align to TRBD1. Germline CDR1 reads SGHRS; CDR2 reads YFSETQ. Losses at the gene ends were 4 bases for V and 3 bases for J; bases not matched to a gene: 3. This CDR3 comprises 14 residues.

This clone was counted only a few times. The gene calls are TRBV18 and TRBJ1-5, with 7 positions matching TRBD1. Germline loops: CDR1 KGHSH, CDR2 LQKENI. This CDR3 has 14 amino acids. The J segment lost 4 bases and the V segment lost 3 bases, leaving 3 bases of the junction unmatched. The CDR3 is CASSPEQGNQPQHF. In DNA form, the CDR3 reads TGTGCCAGCTCACCCGAACAGGGGAATCAGCCCCAGCATTTT. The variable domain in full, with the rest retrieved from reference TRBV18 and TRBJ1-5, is NAGVMQNPRHLVRRRGQEARLRCSPMKGHSHVYWYRQLPEEGLKFMVYLQKENIIDESGMPKERFSAEFPKEGPSILRIQQVVRGDSAAYFCASSPEQGNQPQHFGDGTRLSIL.

In nucleotides, the CDR3 is TGTGCCAGCGGGCCGGGCTCCTACGAGCAGTACTTC. Translated: CASGPGSYEQYF. V is TRBV6-1 and J is TRBJ2-7; D call uncertain. Germline V CDR1 and CDR2: MNHNS, SASEGT. The CDR3 is 12 residues long. Trimming removed 8 bases from V and 0 bases from J, with 8 bases in between.

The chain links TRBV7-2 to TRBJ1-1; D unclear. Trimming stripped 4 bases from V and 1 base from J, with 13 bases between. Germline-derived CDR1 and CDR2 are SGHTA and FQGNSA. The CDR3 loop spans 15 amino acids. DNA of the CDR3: TGTGCCAGCAGCTCAAACGCTCTAACGAACACTGAAGCTTTCTTT. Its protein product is CASSSNALTNTEAFF.

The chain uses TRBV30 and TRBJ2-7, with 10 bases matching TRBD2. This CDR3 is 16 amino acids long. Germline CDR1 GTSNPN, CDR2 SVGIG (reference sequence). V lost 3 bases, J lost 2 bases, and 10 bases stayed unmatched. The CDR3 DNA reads TGTGCCTGGAGCCGACTAGCGGGCCGAACCACCTACGAGCAGTACTTC. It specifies CAWSRLAGRTTYEQYF.

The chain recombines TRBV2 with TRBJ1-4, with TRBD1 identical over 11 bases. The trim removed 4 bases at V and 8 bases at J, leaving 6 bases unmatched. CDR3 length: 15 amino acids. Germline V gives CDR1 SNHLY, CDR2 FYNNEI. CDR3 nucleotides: TGTGCCAGCAGTGGGGGACAGGGGGTCAGCGAAAAACTGTTTTTT. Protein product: CASSGGQGVSEKLFF.

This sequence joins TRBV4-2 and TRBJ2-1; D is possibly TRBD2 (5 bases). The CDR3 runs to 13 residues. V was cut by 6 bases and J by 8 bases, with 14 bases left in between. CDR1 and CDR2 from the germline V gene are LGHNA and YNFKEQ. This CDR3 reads CASRGLSVDEQFF. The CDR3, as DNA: TGTGCCAGCAGAGGACTCTCGGTGGATGAGCAGTTCTTC.

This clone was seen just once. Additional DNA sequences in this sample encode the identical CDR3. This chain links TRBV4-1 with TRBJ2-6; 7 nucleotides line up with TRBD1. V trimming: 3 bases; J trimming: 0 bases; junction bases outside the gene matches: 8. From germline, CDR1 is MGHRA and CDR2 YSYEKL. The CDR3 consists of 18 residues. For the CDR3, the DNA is TGCGCCAGCAGCCAGACTCGGGACAGAGACTCTGGGGCCAACGTCCTGACTTTC. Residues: CASSQTRDRDSGANVLTF.

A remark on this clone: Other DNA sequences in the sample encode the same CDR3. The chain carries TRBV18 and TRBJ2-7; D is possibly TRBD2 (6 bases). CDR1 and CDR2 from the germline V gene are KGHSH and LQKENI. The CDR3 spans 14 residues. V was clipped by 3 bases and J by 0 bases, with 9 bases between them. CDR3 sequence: CASSPTRDSYEQYF. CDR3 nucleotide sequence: TGTGCCAGCTCACCGACTAGGGACTCCTACGAGCAGTACTTC.

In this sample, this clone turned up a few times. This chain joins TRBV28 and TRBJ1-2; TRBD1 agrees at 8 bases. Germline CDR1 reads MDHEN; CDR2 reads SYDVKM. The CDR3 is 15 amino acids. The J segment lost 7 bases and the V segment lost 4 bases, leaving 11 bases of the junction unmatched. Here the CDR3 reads CASSSNSGGLFGYTF. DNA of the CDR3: TGTGCCAGCAGTTCCAACTCAGGGGGCTTATTTGGCTACACCTTC.